This T cell receptor (beta chain) originates from a study of cytomegalovirus exposure and HLA in healthy donors. General study points: Presence/absence analyses assumed roughly uniform sequencing depth across donors.

Points on this clone: Its antigen remains unknown.

PCR was performed using 60 Vbeta and 13 Jbeta primers. Generated by immunoSEQ multiplex PCR, the TCRdb table keeps only in-frame clones and is missing some. The sample consists of about 160,000 clones, 65% to 80% of them appearing once. V lost 5 bases, J lost 7 bases, and 14 bases stayed unmatched. The CDR3 loop spans 16 amino acids. Germline lookup yields CDR1 SGHAT and CDR2 FQNNGV. This chain uses TRBV11-2 with TRBJ2-1, with 7 nucleotides matching TRBD2. Material for sequencing was PBMCs. This TCR was recovered from a man aged 35 to 55 in good health and CMV-seronegative. The CDR3 protein is CASSPPAGPPWNEQFF. CDR3 coding DNA: TGTGCCAGCAGCCCACCAGCGGGACCCCCCTGGAATGAGCAGTTCTTC.